The subject of this entry is one T cell receptor beta chain. Assay used: immunoSEQ multiplex PCR; TCRdb lists only in-frame clones, some missing. The sample has about 65,000 clones, 75% to 95% seen once. The data stem from a study of control samples from healthy donors and cancer patients. The sample taken for sequencing was PBMCs. The clonotype was recovered from a woman in her forties or fifties with colorectal cancer.

The CDR3 DNA is TGTGCCATCAGTGAGTCGGGGGACGGTGAAAAACTGTTTTTT. It translates to CAISESGDGEKLFF. This chain links TRBV10-3 with TRBJ1-4; a possible D gene is TRBD1 (5 bases). This CDR3 region has 14 residues. Germline-derived CDR1 and CDR2 are ENHRY and SYGVKD. V was cut by 0 bases and J by 7 bases, with 9 bases left in between.